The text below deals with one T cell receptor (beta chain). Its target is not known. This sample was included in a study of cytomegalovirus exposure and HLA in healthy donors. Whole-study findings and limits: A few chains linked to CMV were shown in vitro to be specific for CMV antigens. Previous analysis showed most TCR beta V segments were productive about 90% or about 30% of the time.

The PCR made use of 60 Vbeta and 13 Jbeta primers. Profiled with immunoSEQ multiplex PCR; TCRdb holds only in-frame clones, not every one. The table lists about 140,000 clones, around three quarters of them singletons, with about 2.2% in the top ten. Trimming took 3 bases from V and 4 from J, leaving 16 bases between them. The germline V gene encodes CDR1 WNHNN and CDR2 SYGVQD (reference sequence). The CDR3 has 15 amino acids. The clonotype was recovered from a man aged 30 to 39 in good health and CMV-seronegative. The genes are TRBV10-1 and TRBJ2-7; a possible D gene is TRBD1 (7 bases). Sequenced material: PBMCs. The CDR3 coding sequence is TGCGCCAGCAGTGAAGGACAGGAGGGGTCTTACGAGCAGTACTTC. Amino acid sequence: CASSEGQEGSYEQYF.